The rows below give T cell receptor beta chains drawn from one sample of a study of T-cell reconstitution after alpha-beta-depleted transplantation in children. Using its own MiXCR run on the PCR reads, TCRdb lists one record per CDR3 protein. The profile covers about 240,000 distinct CDR3 sequences, with roughly 24% appearing a single time and roughly 2.7% taken by the ten largest. The input for sequencing was PBMCs, taken before TCRalphabeta/CD19-depleted stem cell transplant. These TCRs come from a girl aged 2 to 9 with Fanconi anemia, due to receive a stem cell transplant. The CDR3 runs from the conserved cysteine through the conserved F or W. A D gene is named only where the DNA matches it firmly. Where a row states a size, it is once, few, many or the class of an expanded clone; other rows omit it.

D gene: TRBD2; CDR3 length: 15; J gene: TRBJ2-7; V gene: TRBV4-2; clone size: NA; CDR3 DNA: TGTGCCAGCAGCCCCAGAGGGACTACCGCCTACGAGCAGTACTTC; CDR3 protein: CASSPRGTTAYEQYF
D gene: NA; CDR3 length: 12; J gene: TRBJ2-3; V gene: TRBV20-1; clone size: many; CDR3 DNA: TGCAGTGCATCAACAGGGAGGAATACGCAGTATTTT; CDR3 protein: CSASTGRNTQYF
D gene: NA; CDR3 length: 16; J gene: TRBJ1-5; V gene: TRBV25-1; clone size: few; CDR3 DNA: TGTGCCAGCAGTCCCCGACAGAAGCCTAGCAATCAGCCCCAGCATTTT; CDR3 protein: CASSPRQKPSNQPQHF
D gene: NA; CDR3 length: 16; J gene: TRBJ2-7; V gene: TRBV5-1; clone size: NA; CDR3 DNA: TGCGCCAGCAGCTTGGTTTCCCTTAGCGGAGGTTACGAGCAGTACTTC; CDR3 protein: CASSLVSLSGGYEQYF
D gene: NA; CDR3 length: 13; J gene: TRBJ2-3; V gene: TRBV20-1; clone size: few; CDR3 DNA: TGCAGTGCAGAAAATCCCACCACAGATACGCAGTATTTT; CDR3 protein: CSAENPTTDTQYF
D gene: TRBD2; CDR3 length: 15; J gene: TRBJ2-7; V gene: TRBV7-9; clone size: few; CDR3 DNA: TGTGCCAGCAGCTTAGCGAGCGGGAGTCTCTACGAGCAGTACTTC; CDR3 protein: CASSLASGSLYEQYF
D gene: TRBD1; CDR3 length: 13; J gene: TRBJ2-5; V gene: TRBV29-1; clone size: many; CDR3 DNA: TGCAGCGGGAGACAGGGCCTGTCAGAGACCCAGTACTTC; CDR3 protein: CSGRQGLSETQYF
D gene: NA; CDR3 length: 14; J gene: TRBJ2-2; V gene: TRBV20-1; clone size: many; CDR3 DNA: TGCAGTGCTCTCGGGGGGCAGAACACCGGGGAGCTGTTTTTT; CDR3 protein: CSALGGQNTGELFF
D gene: TRBD1; CDR3 length: 12; J gene: TRBJ2-2; V gene: TRBV29-1; clone size: many; CDR3 DNA: TGCAGCGCGGGACAGGGCACCGGGGAGCTGTTTTTT; CDR3 protein: CSAGQGTGELFF
D gene: TRBD2; CDR3 length: 15; J gene: TRBJ2-7; V gene: TRBV12-3/TRBV12-4; clone size: many; CDR3 DNA: TGTGCCAGCAGCCGTCTGACTAGCGGGGTGTACGAGCAGTACTTC; CDR3 protein: CASSRLTSGVYEQYF
D gene: TRBD1; CDR3 length: 17; J gene: TRBJ1-2; V gene: TRBV10-3; clone size: few; CDR3 DNA: TGTGCCATCAGAACCCCGGGACAGGGACTTACTAACTATGGCTACACCTTC; CDR3 protein: CAIRTPGQGLTNYGYTF
D gene: TRBD1; CDR3 length: 14; J gene: TRBJ1-6; V gene: TRBV29-1; clone size: many; CDR3 DNA: TGCAGCGTCCAGACAGGGGATAGAAATTCACCCCTCCACTTT; CDR3 protein: CSVQTGDRNSPLHF
D gene: TRBD2; CDR3 length: 16; J gene: TRBJ2-1; V gene: TRBV5-1; clone size: NA; CDR3 DNA: TGCGCCAGCAGCTTGGAACCGGGACTAGGGGGAAATGAGCAGTTCTTC; CDR3 protein: CASSLEPGLGGNEQFF
D gene: NA; CDR3 length: 15; J gene: TRBJ2-1; V gene: TRBV7-6; clone size: few; CDR3 DNA: TGTGCCAGCAGCGCGTCCATGAGCTCCTACAATGAGCAGTTCTTC; CDR3 protein: CASSASMSSYNEQFF
D gene: NA; CDR3 length: 14; J gene: TRBJ2-7; V gene: TRBV29-1; clone size: many; CDR3 DNA: TGCAGCGTTCTAATCCGGACAGCGACCTACGAGCAGTACTTC; CDR3 protein: CSVLIRTATYEQYF
D gene: TRBD1; CDR3 length: 15; J gene: TRBJ2-3; V gene: TRBV29-1; clone size: few; CDR3 DNA: TGCAGCGTTGAAAGCAGGGGGCGTAGCACAGATACGCAGTATTTT; CDR3 protein: CSVESRGRSTDTQYF
D gene: NA; CDR3 length: 16; J gene: TRBJ1-2; V gene: TRBV11-3; clone size: NA; CDR3 DNA: TGTGCCAGCAGCTTCAAAGTAGGTCAGGGGAAAGGTCGCTACACCTTC; CDR3 protein: CASSFKVGQGKGRYTF
D gene: NA; CDR3 length: 13; J gene: TRBJ2-1; V gene: TRBV25-1; clone size: many; CDR3 DNA: TGTGCCAGCAGTGTTATCCCAGGCAATGAGCAGTTCTTC; CDR3 protein: CASSVIPGNEQFF
D gene: NA; CDR3 length: 14; J gene: TRBJ2-7; V gene: TRBV20-1; clone size: few; CDR3 DNA: TGCAGTGCTAGATGGGGGGCTGGATCCTACGAGCAGTACTTC; CDR3 protein: CSARWGAGSYEQYF
D gene: TRBD2; CDR3 length: 20; J gene: TRBJ2-1; V gene: TRBV6-2/TRBV6-3; clone size: NA; CDR3 DNA: TGTGCCAGCAGTTACTCGAGTGCGGGGGGGGGGCGAAGCTCCTACAATGAGCAGTTCTTC; CDR3 protein: CASSYSSAGGGRSSYNEQFF
D gene: TRBD1; CDR3 length: 16; J gene: TRBJ2-1; V gene: TRBV9; clone size: NA; CDR3 DNA: TGTGCCAGCAGCGTAGGACCGGGGACAGGGATGAATGAGCAGTTCTTC; CDR3 protein: CASSVGPGTGMNEQFF
D gene: TRBD1; CDR3 length: 15; J gene: TRBJ2-7; V gene: TRBV7-2; clone size: NA; CDR3 DNA: TGTGCCAGCAGCTTTAGGGGGCTGGGTCCCTACGAGCAGTACTTC; CDR3 protein: CASSFRGLGPYEQYF
D gene: TRBD2; CDR3 length: 14; J gene: TRBJ2-1; V gene: TRBV20-1; clone size: NA; CDR3 DNA: TGCAGTGCTAGAGCGGGAGGGACCTACAATGAGCAGTTCTTC; CDR3 protein: CSARAGGTYNEQFF
D gene: TRBD1; CDR3 length: 12; J gene: TRBJ2-7; V gene: TRBV20-1; clone size: many; CDR3 DNA: TGCAGCGGGGGACAGGCTTCCTACGAGCAGTACTTC; CDR3 protein: CSGGQASYEQYF
D gene: TRBD1; CDR3 length: 13; J gene: TRBJ2-1; V gene: TRBV20-1; clone size: NA; CDR3 DNA: TGCAGTGCTAGAGAATACAGGGGCAATGAGCAGTTCTTC; CDR3 protein: CSAREYRGNEQFF
D gene: NA; CDR3 length: 12; J gene: TRBJ1-2; V gene: TRBV12-3/TRBV12-4; clone size: many; CDR3 DNA: TGTGCCAGCAGTTCGACGTTGTATGGCTACACCTTC; CDR3 protein: CASSSTLYGYTF
D gene: NA; CDR3 length: 14; J gene: TRBJ2-3; V gene: TRBV7-2; clone size: NA; CDR3 DNA: TGTGCCAGCAGCTTAGACCCAGCCACAGATACGCAGTATTTT; CDR3 protein: CASSLDPATDTQYF
D gene: TRBD1; CDR3 length: 13; J gene: TRBJ2-1; V gene: TRBV10-3; clone size: many; CDR3 DNA: TGTGCCATCAGTCAAACAGGGGGCAATGAGCAGTTCTTC; CDR3 protein: CAISQTGGNEQFF
D gene: NA; CDR3 length: 16; J gene: TRBJ2-3; V gene: TRBV29-1; clone size: few; CDR3 DNA: TGCAGCGTTGAAAAGGGAAGGGTGGGGAGCACAGATACGCAGTATTTT; CDR3 protein: CSVEKGRVGSTDTQYF
D gene: NA; CDR3 length: 12; J gene: TRBJ2-3; V gene: TRBV28; clone size: many; CDR3 DNA: TGTGCCAGCCAACTACTCCCAGATACGCAGTATTTT; CDR3 protein: CASQLLPDTQYF
D gene: NA; CDR3 length: 14; J gene: TRBJ2-7; V gene: TRBV28; clone size: many; CDR3 DNA: TGTGCCAGCAGTTCCCCTTTCTCAGCCTACGAGCAGTACTTC; CDR3 protein: CASSSPFSAYEQYF
D gene: TRBD2; CDR3 length: 17; J gene: TRBJ2-2; V gene: TRBV6-5; clone size: NA; CDR3 DNA: TGTGCCAGCAGTTTTATAGAGGGACTAATGGGTACCGGGGAGCTGTTTTTT; CDR3 protein: CASSFIEGLMGTGELFF
D gene: TRBD1; CDR3 length: 15; J gene: TRBJ2-5; V gene: TRBV29-1; clone size: NA; CDR3 DNA: TGCAGCGTTGTGGTTCGGACAGGGGGACAAGAGACCCAGTACTTC; CDR3 protein: CSVVVRTGGQETQYF
D gene: NA; CDR3 length: 18; J gene: TRBJ1-6; V gene: TRBV13; clone size: many; CDR3 DNA: TGTGCCAGCAGCTTTTTTGTAAACTTTGGAGGTGACAATTCACCCCTCCACTTT; CDR3 protein: CASSFFVNFGGDNSPLHF
D gene: NA; CDR3 length: 13; J gene: TRBJ2-7; V gene: TRBV7-9; clone size: NA; CDR3 DNA: TGTGCCAGCAGCAGCAGGGTGATGAACGAGCAGTACTTC; CDR3 protein: CASSSRVMNEQYF
D gene: NA; CDR3 length: 14; J gene: TRBJ2-2; V gene: TRBV7-3; clone size: few; CDR3 DNA: TGTGCCAGCAGCTTAACGCCCTCTCACGGGGAGCTGTTTTTT; CDR3 protein: CASSLTPSHGELFF
D gene: NA; CDR3 length: 19; J gene: TRBJ2-1; V gene: TRBV29-1; clone size: few; CDR3 DNA: TGCAGCGTTCAACCTCCGGGACTGAGGCTATCAAGCTCCTACAATGAGCAGTTCTTC; CDR3 protein: CSVQPPGLRLSSSYNEQFF
D gene: NA; CDR3 length: 12; J gene: TRBJ1-2; V gene: TRBV20-1; clone size: NA; CDR3 DNA: TGCAGTGCCACTGGTGAAAACTATGGCTACACCTTC; CDR3 protein: CSATGENYGYTF
D gene: NA; CDR3 length: 15; J gene: TRBJ2-1; V gene: TRBV7-9; clone size: few; CDR3 DNA: TGTGCCAGCGGTCAGGGGCCCTCCTTTTACAATGAGCAGTTCTTC; CDR3 protein: CASGQGPSFYNEQFF
D gene: TRBD2; CDR3 length: 13; J gene: TRBJ2-1; V gene: TRBV10-3; clone size: NA; CDR3 DNA: TGTGCCATCAGCGGGGGGGCCTACAATGAGCAGTTCTTC; CDR3 protein: CAISGGAYNEQFF
D gene: NA; CDR3 length: 14; J gene: TRBJ2-6; V gene: TRBV29-1; clone size: NA; CDR3 DNA: TGCAGCGTTGCTACCCTCTCTGGGGCCAACGTCCTGACTTTC; CDR3 protein: CSVATLSGANVLTF
D gene: TRBD2; CDR3 length: 15; J gene: TRBJ2-3; V gene: TRBV2; clone size: few; CDR3 DNA: TGTGCCAGCAGGTTTCAGCGGGAGTGGTCAGATACGCAGTATTTT; CDR3 protein: CASRFQREWSDTQYF
D gene: NA; CDR3 length: 15; J gene: TRBJ1-3; V gene: TRBV20-1; clone size: many; CDR3 DNA: TGCAGTGCTCAAAACCTCGACTTCTCTGGAAACACCATATATTTT; CDR3 protein: CSAQNLDFSGNTIYF
D gene: NA; CDR3 length: 14; J gene: TRBJ2-5; V gene: TRBV5-1; clone size: many; CDR3 DNA: TGCGCCAGCAGCTTGCCAGGGTACCAAGAGACCCAGTACTTC; CDR3 protein: CASSLPGYQETQYF
D gene: NA; CDR3 length: 14; J gene: TRBJ2-5; V gene: TRBV9; clone size: NA; CDR3 DNA: TGTGCCAGCAGCGTATGGGCAGTACAAGAGACCCAGTACTTC; CDR3 protein: CASSVWAVQETQYF
D gene: TRBD1; CDR3 length: 14; J gene: TRBJ2-7; V gene: TRBV2; clone size: few; CDR3 DNA: TGTGCCAGCAGGGCACAGGGGGTGTCCTACGAGCAGTACTTC; CDR3 protein: CASRAQGVSYEQYF
D gene: TRBD1; CDR3 length: 16; J gene: TRBJ2-1; V gene: TRBV28; clone size: NA; CDR3 DNA: TGTGCCAGCAGTTTATGGTTGGGGACAGGGGCTAATGAGCAGTTCTTC; CDR3 protein: CASSLWLGTGANEQFF
D gene: NA; CDR3 length: 15; J gene: TRBJ2-1; V gene: TRBV9; clone size: many; CDR3 DNA: TGTGCCAGCAGCGTCTCCAGGGTGACCTACAATGAGCAGTTCTTC; CDR3 protein: CASSVSRVTYNEQFF
D gene: TRBD1; CDR3 length: 12; J gene: TRBJ1-1; V gene: TRBV20-1; clone size: NA; CDR3 DNA: TGCAGTGCTAGTCCCACAGGGGCGGTAGCTTTCTTT; CDR3 protein: CSASPTGAVAFF
D gene: NA; CDR3 length: 11; J gene: TRBJ2-5; V gene: TRBV20-1; clone size: NA; CDR3 DNA: TGCAGTGCTAATTTTTGGCGGACCCAGTACTTC; CDR3 protein: CSANFWRTQYF
D gene: NA; CDR3 length: 14; J gene: TRBJ2-3; V gene: TRBV20-1; clone size: NA; CDR3 DNA: TGCAGTGCTAGACCCCCAGGGACCACAGATACGCAGTATTTT; CDR3 protein: CSARPPGTTDTQYF
D gene: NA; CDR3 length: 15; J gene: TRBJ2-7; V gene: TRBV5-1; clone size: NA; CDR3 DNA: TGCGCCAGCAGCCTTCCGACAGGACCCCTCGGTGAGCAGTACTTC; CDR3 protein: CASSLPTGPLGEQYF
D gene: NA; CDR3 length: 15; J gene: TRBJ2-7; V gene: TRBV20-1; clone size: NA; CDR3 DNA: TGCAGTGCTAGTGAGAGTTCAGGGATTCCCTACGAGCAGTACTTC; CDR3 protein: CSASESSGIPYEQYF
D gene: NA; CDR3 length: 15; J gene: TRBJ2-1; V gene: TRBV7-9; clone size: NA; CDR3 DNA: TGTGCCAGCAGCTTAGCCACCCGAATCTACAATGAGCAGTTCTTC; CDR3 protein: CASSLATRIYNEQFF
D gene: NA; CDR3 length: 11; J gene: TRBJ2-4; V gene: TRBV20-1; clone size: NA; CDR3 DNA: TGCAGTGCTAGGCTAGGGGACATTCAGTACTTC; CDR3 protein: CSARLGDIQYF
D gene: NA; CDR3 length: 14; J gene: TRBJ2-7; V gene: TRBV5-3; clone size: NA; CDR3 DNA: TGTGCCAGAAGCTTGGTCCGGGGAGTCTACGAGCAGTACTTC; CDR3 protein: CARSLVRGVYEQYF
D gene: NA; CDR3 length: 14; J gene: TRBJ2-7; V gene: TRBV28; clone size: few; CDR3 DNA: TGTGCCAGCAGTTTAAGGCTAGTGGGGGACGAGCAGTACTTC; CDR3 protein: CASSLRLVGDEQYF
D gene: NA; CDR3 length: 11; J gene: TRBJ2-1; V gene: TRBV20-1; clone size: NA; CDR3 DNA: TGCGGTTACTTGGCCCAGGAGGAGCAGTTCTTC; CDR3 protein: CGYLAQEEQFF
D gene: NA; CDR3 length: 14; J gene: TRBJ2-2; V gene: TRBV12-3/TRBV12-4; clone size: many; CDR3 DNA: TGTGCCAGCATACAGCCCGCGAACACCGGGGAGCTGTTTTTT; CDR3 protein: CASIQPANTGELFF
D gene: NA; CDR3 length: 17; J gene: TRBJ1-1; V gene: TRBV3-1; clone size: many; CDR3 DNA: TGTGCCAGCAGCCAAGCGGGGGCAGAGCACCGAGGCACTGAAGCTTTCTTT; CDR3 protein: CASSQAGAEHRGTEAFF